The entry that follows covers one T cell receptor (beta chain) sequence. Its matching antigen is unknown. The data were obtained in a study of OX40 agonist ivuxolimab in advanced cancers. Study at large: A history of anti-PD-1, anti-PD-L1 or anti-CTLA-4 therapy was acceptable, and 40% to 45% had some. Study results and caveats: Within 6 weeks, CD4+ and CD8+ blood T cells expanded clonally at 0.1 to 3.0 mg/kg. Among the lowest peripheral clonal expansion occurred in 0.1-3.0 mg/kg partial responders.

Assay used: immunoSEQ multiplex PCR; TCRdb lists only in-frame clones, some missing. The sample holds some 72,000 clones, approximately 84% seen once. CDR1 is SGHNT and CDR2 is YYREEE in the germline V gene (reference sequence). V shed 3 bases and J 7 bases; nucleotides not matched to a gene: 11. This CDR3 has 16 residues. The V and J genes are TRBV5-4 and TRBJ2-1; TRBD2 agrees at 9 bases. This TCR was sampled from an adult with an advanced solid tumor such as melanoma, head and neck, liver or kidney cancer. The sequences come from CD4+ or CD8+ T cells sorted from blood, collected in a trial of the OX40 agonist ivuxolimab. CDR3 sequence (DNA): TGTGCCAGCAGCTCCCGGACTAGCGTAAATGGAAATGAGCAGTTCTTC. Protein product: CASSSRTSVNGNEQFF.